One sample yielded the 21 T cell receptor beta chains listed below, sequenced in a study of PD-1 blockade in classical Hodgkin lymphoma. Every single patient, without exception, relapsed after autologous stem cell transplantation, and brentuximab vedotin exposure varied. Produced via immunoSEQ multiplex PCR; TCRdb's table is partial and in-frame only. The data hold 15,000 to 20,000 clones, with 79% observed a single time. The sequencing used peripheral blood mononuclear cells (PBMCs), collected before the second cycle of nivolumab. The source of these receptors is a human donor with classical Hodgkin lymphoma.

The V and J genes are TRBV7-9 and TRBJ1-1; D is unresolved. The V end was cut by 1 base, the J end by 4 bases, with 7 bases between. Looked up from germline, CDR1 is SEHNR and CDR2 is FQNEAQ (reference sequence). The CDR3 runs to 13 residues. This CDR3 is CASSLVALTEAFF. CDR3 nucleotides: TGTGCCAGCAGCTTAGTGGCTCTCACTGAAGCTTTCTTT.

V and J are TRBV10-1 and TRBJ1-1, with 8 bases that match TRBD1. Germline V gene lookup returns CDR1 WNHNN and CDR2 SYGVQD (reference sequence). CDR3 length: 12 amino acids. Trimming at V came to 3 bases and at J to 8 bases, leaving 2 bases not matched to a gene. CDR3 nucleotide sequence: TGCGCCAGCAGTGAAGCAGGGGGCGAAGCTTTCTTT. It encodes CASSEAGGEAFF.

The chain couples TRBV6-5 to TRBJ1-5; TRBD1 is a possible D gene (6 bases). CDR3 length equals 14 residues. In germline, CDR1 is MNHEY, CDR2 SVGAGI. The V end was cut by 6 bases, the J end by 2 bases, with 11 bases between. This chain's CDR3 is CASRQGWGNQPQHF. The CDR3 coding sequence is TGTGCCAGCAGACAGGGCTGGGGCAATCAGCCCCAGCATTTT.

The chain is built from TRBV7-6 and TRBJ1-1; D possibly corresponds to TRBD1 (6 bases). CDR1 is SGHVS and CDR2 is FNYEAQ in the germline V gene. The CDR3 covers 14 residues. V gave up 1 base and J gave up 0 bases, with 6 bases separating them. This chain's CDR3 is CASSLGGLNTEAFF. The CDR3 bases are TGTGCCAGCAGCTTAGGGGGGCTGAACACTGAAGCTTTCTTT.

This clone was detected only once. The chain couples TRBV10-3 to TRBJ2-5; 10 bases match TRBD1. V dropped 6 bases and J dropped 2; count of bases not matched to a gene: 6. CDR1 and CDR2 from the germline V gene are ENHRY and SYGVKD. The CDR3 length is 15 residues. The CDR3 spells CAIRGDRGNQETQYF. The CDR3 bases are TGTGCCATCAGAGGGGACAGGGGAAATCAAGAGACCCAGTACTTC.

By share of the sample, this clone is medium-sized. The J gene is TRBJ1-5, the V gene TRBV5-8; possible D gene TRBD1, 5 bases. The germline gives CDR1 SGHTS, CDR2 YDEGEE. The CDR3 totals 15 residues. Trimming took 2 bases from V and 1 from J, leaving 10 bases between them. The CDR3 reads CASSLEGVSNQPQHF. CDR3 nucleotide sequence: TGTGCCAGCAGCTTAGAAGGGGTGAGCAATCAGCCCCAGCATTTT.

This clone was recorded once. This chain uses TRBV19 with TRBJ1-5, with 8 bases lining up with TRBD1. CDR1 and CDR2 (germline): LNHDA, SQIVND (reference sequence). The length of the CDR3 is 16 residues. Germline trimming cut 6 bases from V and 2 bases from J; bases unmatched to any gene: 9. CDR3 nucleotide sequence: TGTGCCAGTAGCCCTGACAGGGGAGTGGGCAATCAGCCCCAGCATTTT. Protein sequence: CASSPDRGVGNQPQHF.

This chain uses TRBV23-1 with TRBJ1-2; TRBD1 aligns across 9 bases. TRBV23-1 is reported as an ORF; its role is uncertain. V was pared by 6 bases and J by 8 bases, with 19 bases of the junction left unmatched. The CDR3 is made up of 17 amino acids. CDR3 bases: TGCGCCAGCAGGCACCTTGAATGTCCCGGGACAGGGTCGGGCTACACCTTC. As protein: CASRHLECPGTGSGYTF.

The CDR3 loop is CASSLSGAGANVLTF. The CDR3 region has the DNA TGTGCCAGCAGCTTATCAGGGGCTGGGGCCAACGTCCTGACTTTC. J is TRBJ2-6 and V is TRBV7-6, with a possible D match to TRBD1 (6 bases). This CDR3 is 15 amino acids long. Germline loops: CDR1 SGHVS, CDR2 FNYEAQ. The V end lost 2 bases, the J end lost 2 bases, and 7 bases lay between the germline ends. Variable domain in full (rest from reference TRBV7-6 and TRBJ2-6): GAGVSQSPRYKVTKRGQDVALRCDPISGHVSLYWYRQALGQGPEFLTYFNYEAQQDKSGLPNDRFSAERPEGSISTLTIQRTEQRDSAMYRCASSLSGAGANVLTFGAGSRLTVL.

CDR3 coding DNA: TGTGCCAGCAGGGGGAGGGTGGTGAACACCGGGGAGCTGTTTTTT. Protein sequence: CASRGRVVNTGELFF. V gene TRBV6-6 combines with J gene TRBJ2-2, with TRBD2 matching 7 bases. Germline CDR1 is MNHNY and CDR2 is SVGAGI (reference sequence). V lost 6 bases and J lost 1; bases outside the gene matches: 5. CDR3 size: 15 residues.

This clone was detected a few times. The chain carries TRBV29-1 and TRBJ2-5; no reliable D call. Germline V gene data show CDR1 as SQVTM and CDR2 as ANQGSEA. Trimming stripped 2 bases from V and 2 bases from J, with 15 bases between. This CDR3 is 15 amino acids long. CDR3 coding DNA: TGCAGCGTTGAAAAAACATCGGCCTCTCAAGAGACCCAGTACTTC. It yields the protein CSVEKTSASQETQYF.

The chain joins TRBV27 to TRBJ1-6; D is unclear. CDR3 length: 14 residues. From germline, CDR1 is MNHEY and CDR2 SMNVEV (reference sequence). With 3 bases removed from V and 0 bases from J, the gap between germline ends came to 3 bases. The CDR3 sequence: CASSLSSYNSPLHF. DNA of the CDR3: TGTGCCAGCAGTTTGAGCTCCTATAATTCACCCCTCCACTTT.

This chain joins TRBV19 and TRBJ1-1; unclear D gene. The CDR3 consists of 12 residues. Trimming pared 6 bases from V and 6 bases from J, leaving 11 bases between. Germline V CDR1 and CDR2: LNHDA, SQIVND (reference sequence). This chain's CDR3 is CASSPSRSEAFF. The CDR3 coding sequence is TGTGCCAGTAGCCCCTCCAGGTCTGAAGCTTTCTTT.

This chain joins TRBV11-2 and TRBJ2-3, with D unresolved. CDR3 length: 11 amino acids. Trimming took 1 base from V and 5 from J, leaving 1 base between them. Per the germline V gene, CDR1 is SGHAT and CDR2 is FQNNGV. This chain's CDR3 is CASSLVDTQYF. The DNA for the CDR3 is TGTGCCAGCAGCTTAGTAGATACGCAGTATTTT. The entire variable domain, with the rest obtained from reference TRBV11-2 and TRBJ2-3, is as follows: EAGVAQSPRYKIIEKRQSVAFWCNPISGHATLYWYQQILGQGPKLLIQFQNNGVVDDSQLPKDRFSAERLKGVDSTLKIQPAKLEDSAVYLCASSLVDTQYFGPGTRLTVL.

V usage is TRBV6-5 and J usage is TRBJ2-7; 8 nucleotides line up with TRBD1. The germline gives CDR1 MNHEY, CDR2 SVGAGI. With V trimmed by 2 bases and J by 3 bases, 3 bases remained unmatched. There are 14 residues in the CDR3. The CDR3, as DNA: TGTGCCAGCAGTTACGCCACAGGGGGCTACGAGCAGTACTTC. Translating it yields CASSYATGGYEQYF.

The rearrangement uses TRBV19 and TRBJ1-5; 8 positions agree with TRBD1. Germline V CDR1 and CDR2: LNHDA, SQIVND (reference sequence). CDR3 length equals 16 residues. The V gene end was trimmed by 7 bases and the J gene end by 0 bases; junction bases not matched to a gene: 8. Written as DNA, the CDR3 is TGTGCCAGTACCCCCATACAGGGGGATAGCAATCAGCCCCAGCATTTT. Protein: CASTPIQGDSNQPQHF.

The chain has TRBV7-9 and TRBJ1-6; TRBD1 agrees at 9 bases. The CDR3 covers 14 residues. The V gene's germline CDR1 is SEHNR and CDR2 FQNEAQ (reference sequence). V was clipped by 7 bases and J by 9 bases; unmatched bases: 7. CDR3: CASIPGTGSSPLHF. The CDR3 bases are TGTGCCAGCATCCCCGGGACAGGGAGTTCACCCCTCCACTTT.

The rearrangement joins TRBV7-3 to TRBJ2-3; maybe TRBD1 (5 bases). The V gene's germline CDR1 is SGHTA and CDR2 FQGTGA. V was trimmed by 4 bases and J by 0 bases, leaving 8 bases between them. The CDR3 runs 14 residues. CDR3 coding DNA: TGTGCCAGCAGCTCAGGGATAAGCACAGATACGCAGTATTTT. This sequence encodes CASSSGISTDTQYF.

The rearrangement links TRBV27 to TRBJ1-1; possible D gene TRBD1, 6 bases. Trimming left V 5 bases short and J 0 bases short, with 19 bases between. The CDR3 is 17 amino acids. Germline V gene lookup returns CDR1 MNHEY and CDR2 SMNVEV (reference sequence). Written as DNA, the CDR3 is TGTGCCAGCAGTCAAGGGACACCCAGGTTTATGAACACTGAAGCTTTCTTT. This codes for CASSQGTPRFMNTEAFF.

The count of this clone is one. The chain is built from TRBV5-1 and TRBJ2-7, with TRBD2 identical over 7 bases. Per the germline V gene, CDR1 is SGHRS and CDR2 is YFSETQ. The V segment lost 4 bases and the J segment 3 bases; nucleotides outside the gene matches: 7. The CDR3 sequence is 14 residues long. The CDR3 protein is CASSDTGGSYEQYF. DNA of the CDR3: TGCGCCAGCAGCGACACGGGCGGGAGCTACGAGCAGTACTTC.

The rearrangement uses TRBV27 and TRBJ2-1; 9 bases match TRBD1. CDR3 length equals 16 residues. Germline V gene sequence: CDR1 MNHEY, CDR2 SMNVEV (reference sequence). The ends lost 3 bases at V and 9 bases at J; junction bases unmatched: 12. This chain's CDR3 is CASSFYLGQGTGEQFF. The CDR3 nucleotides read TGTGCCAGCAGTTTCTACCTTGGACAGGGGACGGGTGAGCAGTTCTTC.